The clone carrying this T cell receptor beta chain was detected only a few times. Its cognate antigen is unknown. This specimen comes from a study of post-analysis software for immune sequencing data. Turning to the study itself: The disease courses covered relapsing-remitting, secondary progressive and progressive-relapsing multiple sclerosis.

Study-level findings and limits: Analysis by F measure revealed that same-batch samples clustered strongly together. Those with multiple sclerosis, the patient group, showed significantly lower normalized Chao1 diversity than controls.

TCR beta cDNA libraries included unique molecular identifiers. There were about 0.85 to 10 million T cells, and 450,000 to 550,000 cDNA molecules came from them. TCRdb re-called the PCR reads with MiXCR, one entry per CDR3 protein. The sample shows hundreds of thousands of distinct CDR3 sequences, over 45% of them seen only once. The TCR was taken from a girl aged 2-10 years with multiple sclerosis. Sequenced material: blood.

The chain's CDR3 is CASRPSGGYNEQFF. CDR3 sequence (DNA): TGTGCCAGCCGACCTAGCGGGGGATACAATGAGCAGTTCTTC. The V and J genes are TRBV3-1 and TRBJ2-1; TRBD2 matches 10 bases. The CDR3 has 14 residues. Germline lookup yields CDR1 LGHDT and CDR2 YNNKEL (reference sequence). Germline trimming cut 8 bases from V and 4 bases from J; bases unmatched to any gene: 5.